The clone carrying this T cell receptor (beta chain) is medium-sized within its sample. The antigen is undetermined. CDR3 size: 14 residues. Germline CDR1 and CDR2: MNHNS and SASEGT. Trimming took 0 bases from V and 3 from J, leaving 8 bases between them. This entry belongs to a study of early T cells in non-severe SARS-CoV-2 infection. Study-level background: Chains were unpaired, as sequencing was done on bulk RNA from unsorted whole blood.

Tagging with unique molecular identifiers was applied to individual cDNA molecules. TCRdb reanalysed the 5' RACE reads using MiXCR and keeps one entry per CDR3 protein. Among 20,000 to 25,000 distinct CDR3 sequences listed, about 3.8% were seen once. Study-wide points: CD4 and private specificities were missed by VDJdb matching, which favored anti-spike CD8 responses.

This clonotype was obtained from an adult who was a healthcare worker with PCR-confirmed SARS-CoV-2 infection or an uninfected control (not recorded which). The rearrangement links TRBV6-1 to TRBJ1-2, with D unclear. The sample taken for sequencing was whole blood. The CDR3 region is CASSEATADYGYTF. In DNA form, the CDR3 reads TGTGCCAGCAGTGAAGCAACGGCAGACTATGGCTACACCTTC.